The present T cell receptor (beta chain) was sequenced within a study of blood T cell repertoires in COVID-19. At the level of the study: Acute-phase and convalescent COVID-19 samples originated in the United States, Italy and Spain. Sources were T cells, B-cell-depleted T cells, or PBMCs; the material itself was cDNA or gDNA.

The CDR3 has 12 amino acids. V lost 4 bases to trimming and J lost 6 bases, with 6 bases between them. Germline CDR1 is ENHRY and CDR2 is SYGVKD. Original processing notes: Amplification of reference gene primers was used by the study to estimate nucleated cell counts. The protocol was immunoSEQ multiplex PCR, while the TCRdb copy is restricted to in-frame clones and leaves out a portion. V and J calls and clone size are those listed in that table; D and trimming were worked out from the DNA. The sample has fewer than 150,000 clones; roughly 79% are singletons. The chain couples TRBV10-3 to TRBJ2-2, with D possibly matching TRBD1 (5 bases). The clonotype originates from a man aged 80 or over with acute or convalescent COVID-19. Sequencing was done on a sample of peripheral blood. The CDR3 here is CAISGGPGELFF. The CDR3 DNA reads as TGTGCCATCAGTGGGGGCCCCGGGGAGCTGTTTTTT.